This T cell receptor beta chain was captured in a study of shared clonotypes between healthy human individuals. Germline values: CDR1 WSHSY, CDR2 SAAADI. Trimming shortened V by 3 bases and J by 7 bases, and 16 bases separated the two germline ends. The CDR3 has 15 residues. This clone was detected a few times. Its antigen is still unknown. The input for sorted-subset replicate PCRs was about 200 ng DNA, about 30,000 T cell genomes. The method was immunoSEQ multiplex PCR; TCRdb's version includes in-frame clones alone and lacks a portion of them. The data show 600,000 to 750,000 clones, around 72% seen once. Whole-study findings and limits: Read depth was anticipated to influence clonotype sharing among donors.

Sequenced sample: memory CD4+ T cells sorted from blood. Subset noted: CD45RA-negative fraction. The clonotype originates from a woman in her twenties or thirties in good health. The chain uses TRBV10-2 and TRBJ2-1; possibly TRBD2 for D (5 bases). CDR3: CASSDRGSTRNEQFF. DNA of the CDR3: TGCGCCAGCAGTGATCGGGGAAGTACCAGGAATGAGCAGTTCTTC.